These 32 T cell receptor beta chains were all obtained from the same sample, sequenced in a study of beta chain features in type 1 diabetes. These TCRs are of unknown antigen specificity. The authors reverse transcribed all of the isolated RNA, so sequencing captured expressed TCRB transcripts. Profiling relied on immunoSEQ multiplex PCR, and the TCRdb table lists in-frame clones only, not all of them. The sample lists some 130,000 clones; roughly 10% were seen once. Points from the study as a whole: Among patients with Type 1 diabetes, TCRB CDR3s were moderately but significantly shorter in every one of the four CD4+ subsets.

The material sequenced was central memory CD4+ T cells from blood. The receptors stem from a man aged 30 to 45 with type 1 diabetes.

This clone came up a few times. The gene calls are TRBV5-1 and TRBJ1-2; 9 bases map to TRBD1. This CDR3 region has 15 residues. Germline lookup yields CDR1 SGHRS and CDR2 YFSETQ. V dropped 3 bases and J dropped 3; count of bases not matched to a gene: 6. CDR3 sequence reads: CASSSGTGFDYGYTF. Here the CDR3 DNA reads TGCGCCAGCAGCTCCGGGACAGGGTTTGACTATGGCTACACCTTC.

This clone was seen a few times. The V call is TRBV9, the J call TRBJ2-1, with 7 bases aligning to TRBD2. CDR1 SGDLS and CDR2 YYNGEE come from the germline V gene. The CDR3 loop spans 15 amino acids. The J segment lost 0 bases and the V segment lost 5 bases, leaving 5 bases of the junction unmatched. In DNA form, the CDR3 reads TGTGCCAGCAGTGGAGCGGGGAGCTCCTACAATGAGCAGTTCTTC. This sequence encodes CASSGAGSSYNEQFF.

A few counts support this clone. V and J are TRBV6-5 and TRBJ2-2; 8 bases agree with TRBD1. With 8 bases clipped from V and 4 bases from J, the junction kept 6 bases outside the gene matches. The CDR3 length is 14 residues. CDR1 is MNHEY and CDR2 is SVGAGI in the germline V gene. Written as DNA, the CDR3 is TGTGCCAGCCGACGGACAGGGCTCACCGGGGAGCTGTTTTTT. It specifies CASRRTGLTGELFF.

This clone was seen a handful of times. The rearrangement links TRBV9 to TRBJ1-6, with D maybe TRBD1 (5 bases). Trimming pared 3 bases from V and 8 bases from J, leaving 18 bases between. CDR3 length equals 16 residues. Per the germline V gene, CDR1 is SGDLS and CDR2 is YYNGEE. The CDR3 DNA reads TGTGCCAGCAGCGCGGAAGGAGGGACGGTGGATTCACCCCTCCACTTT. Translation: CASSAEGGTVDSPLHF.

CDR3 protein: CASSLGTGTEQYF. The CDR3 region has the DNA TGTGCCAGCAGCTTAGGGACAGGGACCGAGCAGTACTTC. V is TRBV7-2 and J is TRBJ2-7, with TRBD1 identical over 8 bases. J lost 6 bases, V lost 1 base, and 2 bases had no gene match. Germline CDR1 is SGHTA and CDR2 is FQGNSA. CDR3 length: 13 residues.

This clone appeared a few times. This chain links TRBV25-1 with TRBJ2-5; TRBD1 aligns across 7 bases. V lost 6 bases and J lost 5; bases outside the gene matches: 3. The CDR3 length is 12 residues. CDR1 is MGHDK, CDR2 SYGVNS, per germline. This chain's CDR3 is CASRTGLETQYF. Here the CDR3 DNA reads TGTGCCAGCAGGACAGGGCTGGAGACCCAGTACTTC.

This clone was seen a few times. The chain uses TRBV11-1 and TRBJ2-4; perhaps TRBD1 as D (6 bases). The CDR3 has 17 amino acids. The V and J ends lost 5 bases and 4 bases respectively, with 21 bases between them. CDR1 and CDR2 (germline): SGHAT, FQDESV (reference sequence). The CDR3 loop reads CASSHPGVGAWKNIQYF. The CDR3 DNA reads as TGTGCCAGCAGCCACCCAGGAGTGGGGGCTTGGAAAAACATTCAGTACTTC. Full variable domain (remainder filled in from reference TRBV11-1 and TRBJ2-4): EAEVAQSPRYKITEKSQAVAFWCDPISGHATLYWYRQILGQGPELLVQFQDESVVDDSQLPKDRFSAERLKGVDSTLKIQPAELGDSAMYLCASSHPGVGAWKNIQYFGAGTRLSVL.

This clone was detected only a few times. V usage is TRBV14 and J usage is TRBJ1-1, with D hard to call. The CDR3 consists of 14 residues. V lost 4 bases and J lost 1, with 10 bases in between. The germline V gene encodes CDR1 SGHDN and CDR2 FVKESK. CDR3 region: CASSLRRGNTEAFF. In nucleotides, the CDR3 is TGTGCCAGCAGCCTCCGTCGGGGGAACACTGAAGCTTTCTTT.

The chain combines TRBV4-3 with TRBJ2-5, with 9 bases identical to TRBD2. CDR1 LGHNA and CDR2 YSLEER come from the germline V gene. With V trimmed by 0 bases and J by 5 bases, 10 bases remained unmatched. CDR3 size: 17 residues. The CDR3 DNA follows: TGCGCCAGCAGCCAAGATTGGCGCGGGGGGGCTGGGGAGACCCAGTACTTC. Translation gives CASSQDWRGGAGETQYF.

In its sample, this clone was seen a few times. The genes are TRBV7-9 and TRBJ1-1; D gene uncertain. The germline CDR1 and CDR2 sequences are SEHNR and FQNEAQ (reference sequence). This CDR3 is 14 amino acids long. The V and J ends lost 3 bases and 0 bases respectively, with 8 bases between them. CDR3 nucleotide sequence: TGTGCCAGCAGCTTCGGAGGCATGAACACTGAAGCTTTCTTT. It yields the protein CASSFGGMNTEAFF.

This clone was seen only a few times. The junction departs from germline at one end; a sequencing error may be responsible. The chain couples TRBV7-7 to TRBJ2-2, with unresolved D. CDR1 SSHAT and CDR2 FNYEAQ come from the germline V gene (reference sequence). This CDR3 contains 14 residues. DNA for the CDR3: TGTGCTAGCAGCCACGCACCCCTTAGTGGGGAGCTGTTTTTT. This translates into CASSHAPLSGELFF.

This clone was seen a handful of times. The chain recombines TRBV7-3 with TRBJ2-3, with D unresolved. CDR3 size: 13 residues. Germline CDR1 and CDR2: SGHTA and FQGTGA. The V end lost 4 bases, the J end lost 4 bases, and 9 bases lay between the germline ends. CDR3 sequence reads: CASSSYPADTQYF. The CDR3 nucleotides are TGTGCCAGCAGCTCCTACCCCGCAGATACGCAGTATTTT.

This clone has a handful of counts. V is TRBV5-1 and J is TRBJ1-1; D possibly corresponds to TRBD1 (6 bases). V lost 7 bases and J 8 bases, leaving 15 bases between the germline ends. Germline CDR1 and CDR2: SGHRS and YFSETQ. The CDR3 has 12 residues. CDR3 coding DNA: TGCGCCAGCCTATCGGGGGGGCGAGAAGCTTTCTTT. Translation gives CASLSGGREAFF. The full variable domain, with the rest looked up from reference TRBV5-1 and TRBJ1-1, is KAGVTQTPRYLIKTRGQQVTLSCSPISGHRSVSWYQQTPGQGLQFLFEYFSETQRNKGNFPGRFSGRQFSNSRSEMNVSTLELGDSALYLCASLSGGREAFFGQGTRLTVV.

The table lists this clone with a few counts. The chain combines TRBV5-4 with TRBJ1-1, with D possibly TRBD1 on 5 matching bases. Trimming cost V 1 base and J 4 bases, with 11 bases left between them. CDR1 and CDR2 (germline): SGHNT, YYREEE (reference sequence). This CDR3 spans 14 amino acids. The DNA of the CDR3 is TGTGCCAGCAGCTTGACGGGCGGGGGCACTGAAGCTTTCTTT. Amino acid sequence: CASSLTGGGTEAFF. Looking up the rest from reference TRBV5-4 and TRBJ1-1 gives the full variable domain: ETGVTQSPTHLIKTRGQQVTLRCSSQSGHNTVSWYQQALGQGPQFIFQYYREEENGRGNFPPRFSGLQFPNYSSELNVNALELDDSALYLCASSLTGGGTEAFFGQGTRLTVV.

This clone turned up a few times. V gene TRBV2 combines with J gene TRBJ1-1; no clear D. The germline V gene encodes CDR1 SNHLY and CDR2 FYNNEI. The CDR3 runs 14 residues. The ends were cut back, 6 bases at V and 1 base at J, with 12 bases in the middle. As DNA, the CDR3 is TGTGCCAGCAGAAACCCCTCGGGGAACACTGAAGCTTTCTTT. This gives the protein CASRNPSGNTEAFF.

V and J are TRBV5-8 and TRBJ2-3; TRBD1 might be the D (5 bases). This CDR3 is built from 14 residues. Trimming removed 0 bases at V and 6 bases at J, with 11 bases between. CDR1 SGHTS and CDR2 YDEGEE come from the germline V gene. Written as DNA, the CDR3 is TGTGCCAGCAGCTTGGGAGTCAGGGTCGATACGCAGTATTTT. Amino acids: CASSLGVRVDTQYF. The complete variable domain, with remaining parts taken from reference TRBV5-8 and TRBJ2-3, reads EAGVTQSPTHLIKTRGQQATLRCSPISGHTSVYWYQQALGLGLQFLLWYDEGEERNRGNFPPRFSGRQFPNYSSELNVNALELEDSALYLCASSLGVRVDTQYFGPGTRLTVL.

The J gene is TRBJ1-1, the V gene TRBV30; no clear D. CDR3 length: 12 residues. V lost 3 bases to trimming and J lost 5 bases, with 10 bases between them. Germline V lookup: CDR1 GTSNPN, CDR2 SVGIG (reference sequence). The CDR3 spells CAWRVKETEAFF. In nucleotides, the CDR3 is TGTGCCTGGAGAGTTAAGGAGACTGAAGCTTTCTTT.

This clone was found a few times. The rearrangement links TRBV9 to TRBJ1-2; D gene ambiguous. Trimming took 6 bases from V and 0 from J, leaving 12 bases between them. CDR1 is SGDLS, CDR2 YYNGEE, per germline. There are 14 residues in the CDR3. The CDR3 DNA reads TGTGCCAGCAACCGGTCGGGTCCTAACTATGGCTACACCTTC. It codes for CASNRSGPNYGYTF.

The V gene is TRBV5-6, the J gene TRBJ1-6; D unresolved. The CDR3 is 14 amino acids. The germline gives CDR1 SGHDT, CDR2 YYEEEE. V lost 2 bases and J lost 3, with 6 bases in between. CDR3 amino acids: CASSFGGYNSPLHF. The CDR3 nucleotides are TGTGCCAGCAGCTTTGGCGGCTATAATTCACCCCTCCACTTT.

This clone has just a few counts. The CDR3, as DNA: TGTGCCAGCTCACGCGGGACAGGGAAAACAGATACGCAGTATTTT. Protein sequence: CASSRGTGKTDTQYF. The rearrangement joins TRBV18 to TRBJ2-3; 9 bases line up with TRBD1. V shed 4 bases, J shed 3 bases, and the junction held 5 bases outside the gene matches. Per germline, CDR1 KGHSH and CDR2 LQKENI. This CDR3 comprises 15 residues.

This clone was seen more than once but under ten times. This chain uses TRBV7-9 with TRBJ2-5; a weak D match, TRBD2 (6 bases). The CDR3 runs 12 residues. Trimming stripped 5 bases from V and 7 bases from J, with 11 bases between. Germline V gene data show CDR1 as SEHNR and CDR2 as FQNEAQ (reference sequence). The CDR3 is CASSRDGGTQYF. For the CDR3, the DNA is TGTGCCAGCAGCCGGGACGGGGGGACCCAGTACTTC.

The chain joins TRBV5-6 to TRBJ1-2; tentatively, D is TRBD1 (6 bases). Germline V gene lookup returns CDR1 SGHDT and CDR2 YYEEEE. V lost 0 bases, J lost 0 bases, and 12 bases lay in between. This CDR3 is 16 amino acids long. In nucleotides, the CDR3 is TGTGCCAGCAGCTTGGGAACAGGGCTCGCTAACTATGGCTACACCTTC. This encodes CASSLGTGLANYGYTF.

There are a few counts of this clone. CDR3 DNA: TGTGCCAGCAGCTACCCTGGGCTAGCGGGCGACACCGGGGAGCTGTTTTTT. Its translation: CASSYPGLAGDTGELFF. The chain joins TRBV11-2 to TRBJ2-2; 8 bases agree with TRBD2. Trimming took 4 bases from V and 3 from J; bases not matched to a gene: 10. The CDR3 covers 17 residues. In germline, CDR1 is SGHAT, CDR2 FQNNGV.

The rearrangement uses TRBV9 and TRBJ2-5, with D possibly being TRBD2 (5 bases). Germline assignment: CDR1 SGDLS and CDR2 YYNGEE. V was clipped by 4 bases and J by 1 base, with 8 bases between them. The CDR3 covers 13 residues. CDR3 amino acids: CASSRRLQETQYF. In nucleotides, the CDR3 is TGTGCCAGCAGCAGGAGGCTCCAAGAGACCCAGTACTTC.

This clone turned up a few times. The chain has TRBV6-5 and TRBJ2-5, with TRBD1 identical over 8 bases. Germline loops: CDR1 MNHEY, CDR2 SVGAGI. The V gene end was trimmed by 2 bases and the J gene end by 5 bases; junction bases not matched to a gene: 10. This CDR3 comprises 16 residues. The CDR3 sequence is CASSYGTGSMGETQYF. The CDR3 nucleotides are TGTGCCAGCAGTTACGGGACAGGATCCATGGGGGAGACCCAGTACTTC.

This clone occurred a few times. The chain carries TRBV20-1 and TRBJ1-1; 7 positions agree with TRBD1. The J segment lost 8 bases and the V segment lost 3 bases, leaving 3 bases of the junction unmatched. The germline V gene has CDR1 DFQATT and CDR2 SNEGSKA (reference sequence). The CDR3 has 11 residues. In nucleotides, the CDR3 is TGCAGTGCTAGTTGGGACAGAGAAGCTTTCTTT. Protein sequence: CSASWDREAFF.

CDR3 amino acids: CASSPGGSGDNEQFF. CDR3 DNA sequence: TGTGCCAGCAGTCCTGGGGGGTCCGGGGACAATGAGCAGTTCTTC. This chain connects TRBV9 to TRBJ2-1, with D maybe TRBD2 (6 bases). CDR1 and CDR2 from the germline V gene are SGDLS and YYNGEE. CDR3 size: 15 residues. V lost 5 bases to trimming and J lost 5 bases, with 17 bases between them.

The J gene is TRBJ2-5, the V gene TRBV2, with a weak D call TRBD1 (5 bases). Trimming pared 4 bases from V and 3 bases from J, leaving 9 bases between. The CDR3 extends over 13 amino acids. Germline V CDR1 and CDR2: SNHLY, FYNNEI. The CDR3 loop is CASSVFREETQYF. The CDR3 bases are TGTGCCAGCAGTGTCTTCAGGGAAGAGACCCAGTACTTC.

The chain employs TRBV25-1 and TRBJ1-2; the D is unclear. V was shortened by 2 bases and J by 3 bases, with 4 bases between the two germline ends. The CDR3 runs to 12 residues. Germline CDR1 is MGHDK and CDR2 is SYGVNS. CDR3 coding DNA: TGTGCCAGCAGTGAAACACACTATGGCTACACCTTC. Protein: CASSETHYGYTF.

There are a few counts of this clone. The chain links TRBV12-5 to TRBJ1-2, with 7 bases fitting TRBD1. This CDR3 region has 14 residues. CDR1 is LGHNT and CDR2 is FRNRAP in the germline V gene. J lost 7 bases, V lost 3 bases, and 8 bases had no gene match. The CDR3 DNA follows: TGTGCTAGTGGTTTCCGGGACAGCCGGGGTGGCTACACCTTC. Its protein is CASGFRDSRGGYTF.

The chain is built from TRBV28 and TRBJ1-2, with a possible D match to TRBD1 (5 bases). The germline gives CDR1 MDHEN, CDR2 SYDVKM. The V end lost 4 bases, the J end lost 8 bases, and 14 bases lay between the germline ends. CDR3 size: 13 residues. In nucleotides, the CDR3 is TGTGCCAGCAGTTCGGGCAGGGTCATAGGCTACACCTTC. It encodes CASSSGRVIGYTF.

This clone was found a few times. V is TRBV7-2 and J is TRBJ2-5; maybe TRBD2 (5 bases). CDR1 and CDR2 from the germline V gene are SGHTA and FQGNSA. The CDR3 is 16 residues long. The ends were cut back, 3 bases at V and 5 bases at J, with 19 bases in the middle. CDR3 residues: CASSFFGLASKETQYF. The CDR3 DNA reads as TGTGCCAGCAGCTTTTTTGGCTTGGCTAGCAAGGAGACCCAGTACTTC.